Following are 32 T cell receptor beta chains from one sample sequenced in a study of PD-1 blockade in classical Hodgkin lymphoma. Indicated time point: newly diagnosed, previously untreated cHL patient sample. Magnetic negative selection was used to purify CD4+ T cells from thawed PBMCs. Data came from immunoSEQ multiplex PCR; TCRdb stores just in-frame clones and leaves some out. The repertoire holds about 36,000 clones, with around 88% as singletons. The sequencing input was CD4+ T cells from blood. The source of these receptors is a human donor with classical Hodgkin lymphoma.

This sequence joins TRBV5-4 and TRBJ1-2, with D uncertain. Deletions cut 0 bases from V and 4 bases from J, with 4 bases between. The CDR3 contains 12 residues. Germline V gene sequence: CDR1 SGHNT, CDR2 YYREEE (reference sequence). CDR3 region: CASSLDIYGYTF. Written as DNA, the CDR3 is TGTGCCAGCAGCTTGGACATCTATGGCTACACCTTC.

The V and J genes are TRBV9 and TRBJ2-6; the D gene could be TRBD1 or TRBD2 (5 bases each). The CDR3 is 17 residues long. Germline V gene data show CDR1 as SGDLS and CDR2 as YYNGEE. V was clipped by 3 bases and J by 0 bases, with 13 bases between them. The CDR3 bases are TGTGCCAGCAGCGGCCGGGACGGCAGCTCTGGGGCCAACGTCCTGACTTTC. Its translation is CASSGRDGSSGANVLTF.

The chain is built from TRBV2 and TRBJ2-3, with 8 bases aligning to TRBD1. Germline lookup yields CDR1 SNHLY and CDR2 FYNNEI. The CDR3 is made up of 13 amino acids. V gave up 7 bases and J gave up 4 bases; unmatched junction bases: 4. The CDR3 protein is CASKMTGADTQYF. CDR3 nucleotides: TGTGCCAGCAAAATGACAGGGGCAGATACGCAGTATTTT.

CDR3 sequence reads: CAIRPGRENSPLHF. CDR3 nucleotides: TGTGCCATCAGGCCGGGTCGGGAGAATTCACCCCTCCACTTT. The chain carries TRBV10-3 and TRBJ1-6; no clear D. V lost 6 bases and J 7 bases, leaving 13 bases between the germline ends. CDR3 size: 14 residues. Germline CDR1 reads ENHRY; CDR2 reads SYGVKD.

This chain links TRBV7-2 with TRBJ1-3; 7 positions match TRBD1. This CDR3 is built from 16 residues. CDR1 is SGHTA, CDR2 FQGNSA, per germline. With 4 bases clipped from V and 3 bases from J, the junction kept 9 bases outside the gene matches. Here the CDR3 DNA reads TGTGCCAGCAGCTACGCCGGGACAGTCCTTGGAAACACCATATATTTT. This gives the protein CASSYAGTVLGNTIYF.

V and J are TRBV5-1 and TRBJ1-2; tentative D call: TRBD1 (5 bases). Trimming shortened V by 1 base and J by 7 bases, and 8 bases separated the two germline ends. The germline V gene has CDR1 SGHRS and CDR2 YFSETQ. The CDR3 is 12 residues long. The CDR3: CASSLNGGGYTF. CDR3 sequence (DNA): TGCGCCAGCAGCTTGAATGGGGGTGGCTACACCTTC.

This clone has more than one count but fewer than ten. This chain joins TRBV2 and TRBJ1-6; D is possibly TRBD1 (5 bases). Germline CDR1 SNHLY, CDR2 FYNNEI. V dropped 5 bases and J dropped 5 bases, with 13 bases sitting between them. The CDR3 extends over 15 amino acids. For the CDR3, the DNA is TGTGCCAGCAGTACTCAATTGGGGGATAATTCACCCCTCCACTTT. This sequence encodes CASSTQLGDNSPLHF.

The gene calls are TRBV6-5 and TRBJ1-2, with unresolved D. In germline, CDR1 is MNHEY, CDR2 SVGAGI. Trimming removed 2 bases from V and 4 bases from J, with 5 bases in between. This CDR3 is 12 amino acids long. In DNA, the CDR3 is TGTGCCAGCAGTTACGGTGGCTATGGCTACACCTTC. This gives the protein CASSYGGYGYTF.

The table lists this clone with a count of one. The chain has TRBV2 and TRBJ2-2; D is possibly TRBD1 or TRBD2 (5 bases each). The V end lost 7 bases, the J end lost 7 bases, and 16 bases lay between the germline ends. CDR1 and CDR2 (germline): SNHLY, FYNNEI. The CDR3 consists of 14 residues. CDR3 sequence reads: CASTNRRGIGELFF. The DNA of the CDR3 is TGTGCCAGCACTAACCGACGGGGCATCGGGGAGCTGTTTTTT.

V usage is TRBV28 and J usage is TRBJ1-1; no definite D call. The germline V gene has CDR1 MDHEN and CDR2 SYDVKM. This CDR3 has 14 residues. Trimming took 10 bases from V and 0 from J, leaving 15 bases between them. CDR3 loop: CAIDRPAMNTEAFF. The DNA for the CDR3 is TGTGCCATCGATAGACCGGCTATGAACACTGAAGCTTTCTTT. Full variable domain (remainder filled in from reference TRBV28 and TRBJ1-1): DVKVTQSSRYLVKRTGEKVFLECVQDMDHENMFWYRQDPGLGLRLIYFSYDVKMKEKGDIPEGYSVSREKKERFSLILESASTNQTSMYLCAIDRPAMNTEAFFGQGTRLTVV.

Worth noting for this clone: One junction end does not reproduce the germline sequence, and a read error may be involved. The chain employs TRBV7-2 and TRBJ2-5; 8 bases fit TRBD2. The CDR3 has 15 residues. Germline-derived CDR1 and CDR2 are SGHTA and FQGNSA. This CDR3 reads CASSSNGGAQGTQYF. CDR3 DNA: TGTGCCAGCAGCTCCAACGGGGGGGCCCAAGGGACCCAGTACTTC.

This chain connects TRBV18 to TRBJ1-1, with 7 nucleotides matching TRBD1. J was trimmed by 1 base and V by 3 bases; bases with no gene match: 8. The CDR3 sequence is 16 residues long. Germline values: CDR1 KGHSH, CDR2 LQKENI. The CDR3 region has the DNA TGTGCCAGCTCACCGCAGGGGGTTCGGGGGAACACTGAAGCTTTCTTT. It specifies CASSPQGVRGNTEAFF.

This chain joins TRBV10-1 and TRBJ2-5; tentatively, D is TRBD1 (5 bases). Germline CDR1 WNHNN, CDR2 SYGVQD (reference sequence). This CDR3 contains 14 residues. The V gene lost 3 bases and the J gene lost 6 bases, with 14 bases spanning the gap. The CDR3 bases are TGCGCCAGCAGTGATGGCAGGGTCCCAAAGACCCAGTACTTC. Residues: CASSDGRVPKTQYF.

This chain connects TRBV7-6 to TRBJ2-3, with no clear D. Trimming stripped 5 bases from V and 2 bases from J, with 5 bases between. Germline V gene sequence: CDR1 SGHVS, CDR2 FNYEAQ. The CDR3 runs 12 residues. CDR3 loop: CASSVATDTQYF. CDR3 coding DNA: TGTGCCAGCAGCGTTGCCACAGATACGCAGTATTTT.

The chain combines TRBV19 with TRBJ2-7; TRBD1 matches at 9 bases. The germline gives CDR1 LNHDA, CDR2 SQIVND (reference sequence). V lost 6 bases, J lost 2 bases, and 11 bases stayed unmatched. This CDR3 has 16 amino acids. Written as DNA, the CDR3 is TGTGCCAGTAGCGATACAACCGGGACAGGGACCTACGAGCAGTACTTC. Translation: CASSDTTGTGTYEQYF.

This chain links TRBV4-1 with TRBJ2-5, with a possible D match to TRBD1 (6 bases). Germline assignment: CDR1 MGHRA and CDR2 YSYEKL. The V gene lost 4 bases and the J gene lost 5 bases, with 14 bases spanning the gap. This CDR3 comprises 14 residues. The CDR3 spells CASSPRDTWETQYF. In DNA form, the CDR3 reads TGCGCCAGCAGCCCCCGGGACACTTGGGAGACCCAGTACTTC.

This clone was observed a single time. The chain is built from TRBV15 and TRBJ2-5; TRBD2 matches at 14 bases. Germline assignment: CDR1 LNHNV and CDR2 YYDKDF (reference sequence). With V trimmed by 5 bases and J by 5 bases, 13 bases remained unmatched. The length of the CDR3 is 18 residues. CDR3 sequence: CATSGPGLAGVLFETQYF. In DNA form, the CDR3 reads TGTGCCACCAGCGGACCGGGACTAGCGGGAGTCCTGTTCGAGACCCAGTACTTC.

A single count supports this clone. The V gene is TRBV15, the J gene TRBJ1-3; 7 bases are shared with TRBD1. In germline, CDR1 is LNHNV, CDR2 YYDKDF (reference sequence). The CDR3 loop spans 15 amino acids. After removal of 0 bases from V and 7 bases from J, the junction contained 6 bases not matched to a gene. CDR3 loop: CATSRDGAGGNTIYF. As DNA, the CDR3 is TGTGCCACCAGCAGAGACGGGGCAGGGGGTAACACCATATATTTT.

This rearrangement joins TRBV7-9 to TRBJ2-1, with D tentatively TRBD1 (6 bases). The V end was cut by 5 bases, the J end by 6 bases, with 14 bases between. The CDR3 spans 14 residues. The germline V gene has CDR1 SEHNR and CDR2 FQNEAQ (reference sequence). Here the CDR3 DNA reads TGTGCCAGCAGCCTTCAGACAGGATTCAATGAGCAGTTCTTC. This sequence encodes CASSLQTGFNEQFF.

This chain joins TRBV27 and TRBJ2-2; 11 nucleotides match TRBD1. The CDR3 is made up of 15 amino acids. The V and J ends lost 6 bases and 4 bases, in that order; junction bases with no gene match: 4. Per the germline V gene, CDR1 is MNHEY and CDR2 is SMNVEV (reference sequence). The CDR3 DNA reads TGTGCCAGCAGCTCCGGACAGGGGGCCACCGGGGAGCTGTTTTTT. Protein sequence: CASSSGQGATGELFF.

This chain uses TRBV10-3 with TRBJ1-1, with D perhaps matching TRBD1 (5 bases). Germline-derived CDR1 and CDR2 are ENHRY and SYGVKD. V was cut by 6 bases and J by 0 bases, with 11 bases left in between. The CDR3 loop spans 14 amino acids. CDR3 bases: TGTGCCATCAGGTCGGGACTTATGAACACTGAAGCTTTCTTT. Protein sequence: CAIRSGLMNTEAFF.

V is TRBV11-2 and J is TRBJ2-7, with D unresolved. V lost 2 bases to trimming and J lost 7 bases, with 18 bases between them. Per the germline V gene, CDR1 is SGHAT and CDR2 is FQNNGV. The CDR3 is made up of 15 amino acids. The CDR3 sequence is CASSLLAGFIREQYF. CDR3 DNA sequence: TGTGCCAGCAGCTTATTGGCAGGATTTATACGGGAGCAGTACTTC.

Of note for this clone: One junction end disagrees with the germline gene, perhaps due to a read error. At the DNA level, this CDR3 is encoded by other sequences in the same sample as well. This chain links TRBV5-6 with TRBJ2-5; TRBD2 matches at 7 bases. There are 13 residues in the CDR3. Germline CDR1 and CDR2: SGHDT and YYEEEE. The CDR3 coding sequence is TGTGCCAGTACCCCAAAAAAGACAGCGGGGTACGACTTC. Translated: CASTPKKTAGYDF.

This clone was recorded once. The chain carries TRBV5-6 and TRBJ1-2, with D uncertain. This CDR3 spans 12 amino acids. Trimming took off 2 bases at V and 8 bases at J, with 10 bases between the two ends. Germline V gene data show CDR1 as SGHDT and CDR2 as YYEEEE. CDR3 in DNA: TGTGCCAGCAGCTTATCGGGGAGCGGCTACACCTTC. As protein: CASSLSGSGYTF.

The chain links TRBV27 to TRBJ2-3; the D is unclear. Germline values: CDR1 MNHEY, CDR2 SMNVEV (reference sequence). The CDR3 is made up of 14 amino acids. Trimming pared 2 bases from V and 1 base from J, leaving 7 bases between. In nucleotides, the CDR3 is TGTGCCAGCAGTTTACAAGGACGCACAGATACGCAGTATTTT. Its protein is CASSLQGRTDTQYF.

The chain has TRBV19 and TRBJ1-5; tentative D call: TRBD1 (6 bases). Germline V CDR1 and CDR2: LNHDA, SQIVND (reference sequence). The germline V and J ends were trimmed by 6 bases and 7 bases, with 25 bases remaining between them. CDR3 size: 17 residues. CDR3 in amino acids: CASRLGSGGASGQPQHF. The CDR3 bases are TGTGCCAGTAGATTAGGTTCGGGGGGCGCGAGTGGCCAGCCCCAGCATTTT.

The chain recombines TRBV11-3 with TRBJ2-5; a weak D match, TRBD2 (5 bases). The V gene's germline CDR1 is SGHNT and CDR2 YENEEA. Deletions cut 5 bases from V and 5 bases from J, with 9 bases between. This CDR3 region has 12 residues. The CDR3 loop reads CASSHGGETQYF. The CDR3 bases are TGTGCCAGCAGCCATGGCGGGGAGACCCAGTACTTC.

This clone is a singleton in its sample. The gene calls are TRBV5-6 and TRBJ1-4, with 7 bases matching TRBD1. Looked up from germline, CDR1 is SGHDT and CDR2 is YYEEEE. The length of the CDR3 is 16 residues. Unmatched junction bases numbered 11, after V lost 4 bases and J lost 5 bases. CDR3 coding DNA: TGTGCCAGCAGCCCCGCGGGGACAGAAAAAAATGAAAAACTGTTTTTT. The encoded protein is CASSPAGTEKNEKLFF.

The genes are TRBV18 and TRBJ1-1, with D maybe TRBD1 (5 bases). The germline gives CDR1 KGHSH, CDR2 LQKENI. This CDR3 comprises 16 residues. Trimming took off 2 bases at V and 6 bases at J, with 19 bases between the two ends. The CDR3 region is CASSPGEVGVVAEAFF. The CDR3 DNA reads TGTGCCAGCTCACCAGGCGAGGTAGGGGTTGTAGCTGAAGCTTTCTTT. Full variable domain (missing parts from reference TRBV18 and TRBJ1-1): NAGVMQNPRHLVRRRGQEARLRCSPMKGHSHVYWYRQLPEEGLKFMVYLQKENIIDESGMPKERFSAEFPKEGPSILRIQQVVRGDSAAYFCASSPGEVGVVAEAFFGQGTRLTVV.

The rearrangement joins TRBV29-1 to TRBJ1-3, with a possible D match to TRBD1 (5 bases). The CDR3 is made up of 12 amino acids. V was shortened by 3 bases and J by 3 bases, with 6 bases between the two germline ends. Germline values: CDR1 SQVTM, CDR2 ANQGSEA. CDR3 DNA sequence: TGCAGCGTTGATCAGGGTGGAAACACCATATATTTT. Translation gives CSVDQGGNTIYF.

The chain is built from TRBV6-6 and TRBJ1-2, with D unresolved. This CDR3 contains 12 residues. V was pared by 10 bases and J by 5 bases, with 14 bases between. Germline V gene lookup returns CDR1 MNHNY and CDR2 SVGAGI (reference sequence). The CDR3 bases are TGTGCCACCTCAGCGAGGGTATATGGCTACACCTTC. Translated: CATSARVYGYTF.

CDR3 coding DNA: TGTGCCAGCAGTTTTAAGGACAGTCGCCTAACCTATGGGATCTCTGGGGCCAACGTCCTGACTTTC. This sequence encodes CASSFKDSRLTYGISGANVLTF. The chain uses TRBV2 and TRBJ2-6; TRBD1 is a possible D gene (6 bases). The CDR3 covers 22 residues. The ends were cut back, 5 bases at V and 0 bases at J, with 29 bases in the middle. Germline V gene lookup returns CDR1 SNHLY and CDR2 FYNNEI. Full variable domain (rest looked up from reference TRBV2 and TRBJ2-6): EPEVTQTPSHQVTQMGQEVILRCVPISNHLYFYWYRQILGQKVEFLVSFYNNEISEKSEIFDDQFSVERPDGSNFTLKIRSTKLEDSAMYFCASSFKDSRLTYGISGANVLTFGAGSRLTVL.